The present TCR beta chain was sequenced within a study of cytomegalovirus exposure and HLA in healthy donors. The overall study: It was reported in a later analysis that the 100 to 150 validation repertoires used the same platform as the 666 first-cohort repertoires. Study-level points and caveats: Many donors carried some public TCRs, although rarity characterized most TCR sequences. A few CMV-associated chains were confirmed in vitro to be specific for CMV antigens.

There are 16 residues in the CDR3. With 0 bases removed from V and 5 bases from J, the gap between germline ends came to 16 bases. The germline V gene has CDR1 SQVTM and CDR2 ANQGSEA. This clone was observed a single time. Its target is unknown. Measured with immunoSEQ multiplex PCR; TCRdb has only the in-frame clones, and not every one. This sample carries some 74,000 clones, over 85% of them seen once, and the ten largest clones take approximately 4%. The chain recombines TRBV29-1 with TRBJ1-4; a weak D match, TRBD1 (6 bases). The sequenced material came from PBMCs. This sequence originates from a woman in her 30s in good health and CMV-seronegative. For the CDR3, the DNA is TGCAGCGTTGAAGATTACCGGCCAGGGGTCAATGAAAAACTGTTTTTT. This translates into CSVEDYRPGVNEKLFF.